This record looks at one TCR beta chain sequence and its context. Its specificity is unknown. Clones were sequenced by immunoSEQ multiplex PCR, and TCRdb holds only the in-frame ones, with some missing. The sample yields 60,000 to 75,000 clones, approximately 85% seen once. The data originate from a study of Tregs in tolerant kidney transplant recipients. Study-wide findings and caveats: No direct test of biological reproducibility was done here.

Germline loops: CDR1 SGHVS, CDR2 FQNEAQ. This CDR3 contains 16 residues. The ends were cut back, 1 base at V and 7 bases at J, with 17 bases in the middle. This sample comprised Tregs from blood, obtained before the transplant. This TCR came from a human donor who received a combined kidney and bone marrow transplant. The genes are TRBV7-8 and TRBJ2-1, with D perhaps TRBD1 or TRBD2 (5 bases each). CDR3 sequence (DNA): TGTGCCAGCAGCTTAGGCACGGCAGGGAGCCTGAATGAGCAGTTCTTC. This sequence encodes CASSLGTAGSLNEQFF.